A single sample is the source of the 21 T cell receptor beta chains below, sequenced in a study of radiation and T cells in renal cell carcinoma. Only in-frame clones appear in the TCRdb table, and some are missing; sequencing was by immunoSEQ multiplex PCR. This table has more than 3,500 clones, approximately 80% appearing once. Indicated treatment: treatment-naive control, cytoreductive nephrectomy. This sample comprised tumor tissue, obtained from a patient whose treatment was nephrectomy without radiotherapy. The receptors stem from a man in his fifties or sixties with renal cell carcinoma.

The gene calls are TRBV7-2 and TRBJ1-3; TRBD1 might be the D (6 bases). The CDR3 contains 16 residues. Germline values: CDR1 SGHTA, CDR2 FQGNSA. Trimming stripped 5 bases from V and 2 bases from J, with 16 bases between. This chain's CDR3 is CASSRLGQGPGNTIYF. The CDR3 nucleotides read TGTGCCAGCAGCCGATTAGGCCAGGGGCCTGGAAACACCATATATTTT.

The rearrangement uses TRBV5-8 and TRBJ2-7; the match to TRBD2 covers 11 bases. In germline, CDR1 is SGHTS, CDR2 YDEGEE. J lost 2 bases, V lost 4 bases, and 2 bases had no gene match. The CDR3 totals 14 residues. CDR3 sequence: CASSKTSGAYEQYF. CDR3 bases: TGTGCCAGCAGCAAGACTAGCGGGGCCTACGAGCAGTACTTC.

V gene TRBV28 combines with J gene TRBJ2-1, with D possibly being TRBD2 (5 bases). Germline values: CDR1 MDHEN, CDR2 SYDVKM. The CDR3 consists of 15 residues. V dropped 1 base and J dropped 9 bases, with 16 bases sitting between them. Here the CDR3 reads CASSLFYGLGSEQFF. In DNA form, the CDR3 reads TGTGCCAGCAGTTTATTTTATGGGCTAGGGAGTGAGCAGTTCTTC.

This chain links TRBV18 with TRBJ2-7; D not certain. With 3 bases removed from V and 1 base from J, the gap between germline ends came to 7 bases. There are 13 residues in the CDR3. Germline CDR1 KGHSH, CDR2 LQKENI. CDR3 residues: CASSPLGSYEQYF. The CDR3, as DNA: TGTGCCAGCTCACCGCTAGGATCCTACGAGCAGTACTTC.

CDR3 DNA: TGTGCCAGCAGTGAATGGGACACTACCCAGGATGGCTACACCTTC. It yields the protein CASSEWDTTQDGYTF. The V and J genes are TRBV6-1 and TRBJ1-2; D is perhaps TRBD1 (6 bases). With 2 bases removed from V and 6 bases from J, the gap between germline ends came to 16 bases. Germline loops: CDR1 MNHNS, CDR2 SASEGT. This CDR3 is built from 15 residues.

The J gene is TRBJ1-2, the V gene TRBV29-1; D gene ambiguous. Germline values: CDR1 SQVTM, CDR2 ANQGSEA. This CDR3 spans 15 amino acids. V was clipped by 3 bases and J by 5 bases, with 19 bases between them. CDR3 nucleotides: TGCAGCGTTGAGAGTGAGAAAATCCCCTATTATGGCTACACCTTC. Translating it yields CSVESEKIPYYGYTF.

The chain couples TRBV9 to TRBJ1-2; TRBD1 matches at 11 bases. CDR3 length: 14 amino acids. Germline CDR1 and CDR2: SGDLS and YYNGEE. V gave up 4 bases and J gave up 11 bases; unmatched junction bases: 10. The CDR3 protein is CASSPMGQGVRYTF. CDR3 coding DNA: TGTGCCAGCAGCCCCATGGGACAGGGGGTGCGTTACACCTTC.

The chain carries TRBV6-5 and TRBJ1-1; 7 bases map to TRBD1. The CDR3 totals 15 residues. CDR1 is MNHEY, CDR2 SVGAGI, per germline. V shed 5 bases, J shed 1 base, and the junction held 7 bases outside the gene matches. CDR3 nucleotide sequence: TGTGCCAGCAGTAAAAGACAGGGTGGGAACACTGAAGCTTTCTTT. Translated: CASSKRQGGNTEAFF.

This clone is a singleton in its sample. The rearrangement links TRBV5-1 to TRBJ2-7, with D unresolved. The CDR3 is 13 residues long. Trimming left V 4 bases short and J 2 bases short, with 10 bases between. Germline V gene sequence: CDR1 SGHRS, CDR2 YFSETQ. CDR3 in DNA: TGCGCCAGCAGCGTGGCCTTAACCTACGAGCAGTACTTC. It codes for CASSVALTYEQYF.

The CDR3 DNA reads as TGTGCCAGCAGCTTTGACGAGAACTATGGCTACACCTTC. This encodes CASSFDENYGYTF. The chain uses TRBV11-2 and TRBJ1-2; D uncertain. Per germline, CDR1 SGHAT and CDR2 FQNNGV. The CDR3 consists of 13 residues. Trimming cost V 3 bases and J 2 bases, with 7 bases left between them.

The rearrangement joins TRBV28 to TRBJ2-7, with D possibly matching TRBD2 (6 bases). V shed 1 base and J shed 5 bases, with 12 bases lying between them. The CDR3 is made up of 14 amino acids. Looked up from germline, CDR1 is MDHEN and CDR2 is SYDVKM. The CDR3 loop is CASSLFGRANEQYF. The CDR3 coding sequence is TGTGCCAGCAGTTTATTCGGGAGAGCAAACGAGCAGTACTTC.

The chain employs TRBV27 and TRBJ1-2; 10 positions agree with TRBD1. With V trimmed by 1 base and J by 4 bases, 6 bases remained unmatched. The CDR3 length is 16 residues. Germline loops: CDR1 MNHEY, CDR2 SMNVEV (reference sequence). This chain's CDR3 is CASSLLPGTGAYGYTF. In DNA form, the CDR3 reads TGTGCCAGCAGTTTATTGCCCGGGACAGGGGCCTATGGCTACACCTTC.

The chain couples TRBV11-2 to TRBJ1-4, with D tentatively TRBD1 (5 bases). V shed 2 bases and J shed 2 bases, with 9 bases lying between them. This CDR3 has 15 amino acids. CDR1 and CDR2 from the germline V gene are SGHAT and FQNNGV. The CDR3 nucleotides read TGTGCCAGCAGCTTACAGGGTTTGACTAATGAAAAACTGTTTTTT. Its translation: CASSLQGLTNEKLFF.

The chain carries TRBV18 and TRBJ2-7, with 8 bases identical to TRBD2. J lost 6 bases, V lost 2 bases, and 9 bases had no gene match. The CDR3 is 15 residues long. Germline V gives CDR1 KGHSH, CDR2 LQKENI. CDR3 residues: CASSPCGGQGCEQYF. The CDR3 coding sequence is TGTGCCAGCTCACCATGCGGGGGGCAAGGTTGCGAGCAGTACTTC.

This clone came up a few times. The V gene is TRBV21-1, the J gene TRBJ1-5. TRBV21-1 is a known pseudogene. This CDR3 has 19 amino acids. The CDR3 DNA reads TGTGCCAGCAGCAAAGGTGACACAGTGGGAGTGAATAGCAATCAGCCCCAGCATTTT. Encoded protein: CASSKGDTVGVNSNQPQHF.

The chain combines TRBV5-6 with TRBJ1-5; tentative D call: TRBD1 (5 bases). This CDR3 is 15 amino acids long. In germline, CDR1 is SGHDT, CDR2 YYEEEE. The V end lost 3 bases, the J end lost 0 bases, and 10 bases lay between the germline ends. This CDR3 is CASSSQVYSNQPQHF. In DNA, the CDR3 is TGTGCCAGCAGCTCACAGGTTTATAGCAATCAGCCCCAGCATTTT. The whole variable domain, filled in from reference TRBV5-6 and TRBJ1-5, reads DAGVTQSPTHLIKTRGQQVTLRCSPKSGHDTVSWYQQALGQGPQFIFQYYEEEERQRGNFPDRFSGHQFPNYSSELNVNALLLGDSALYLCASSSQVYSNQPQHFGDGTRLSIL.

The CDR3 spells CASSPGQGNTGELFF. CDR3 nucleotide sequence: TGCGCCAGCAGCCCGGGACAGGGGAACACCGGGGAGCTGTTTTTT. V usage is TRBV5-1 and J usage is TRBJ2-2, with TRBD1 matching over 9 bases. This CDR3 spans 15 amino acids. CDR1 is SGHRS and CDR2 is YFSETQ in the germline V gene. V gave up 4 bases and J gave up 1 base; unmatched junction bases: 2.

The J gene is TRBJ1-2, the V gene TRBV4-3; TRBD1 agrees at 8 bases. V lost 3 bases to trimming and J lost 4 bases; unmatched junction nucleotides: 10. This CDR3 spans 16 amino acids. Germline values: CDR1 LGHNA, CDR2 YSLEER. Written as DNA, the CDR3 is TGCGCCAGCAGCCAGGCCGGACAGGGCTTACTCTATGGCTACACCTTC. Its translation: CASSQAGQGLLYGYTF.

The J gene is TRBJ1-5, the V gene TRBV5-7; D is ambiguous. TRBV5-7 is annotated as an ORF whose role is uncertain. This CDR3 has 18 amino acids. The germline V and J ends were trimmed by 4 bases and 1 base, with 21 bases remaining between them. The CDR3: CASSPGRVVSASNQPQHF. The CDR3 region has the DNA TGTGCCAGCAGCCCTGGTCGGGTTGTCAGCGCAAGCAATCAGCCCCAGCATTTT.

The chain joins TRBV11-2 to TRBJ1-2; D might be TRBD1 (5 bases). Deletions cut 7 bases from V and 4 bases from J, with 19 bases between. The CDR3 consists of 15 residues. Looked up from germline, CDR1 is SGHAT and CDR2 is FQNNGV. The chain's CDR3 is CASTRGRDGVYGYTF. CDR3 in DNA: TGTGCCAGCACCCGTGGTCGGGACGGGGTCTATGGCTACACCTTC. The full variable domain, completed using reference TRBV11-2 and TRBJ1-2, is EAGVAQSPRYKIIEKRQSVAFWCNPISGHATLYWYQQILGQGPKLLIQFQNNGVVDDSQLPKDRFSAERLKGVDSTLKIQPAKLEDSAVYLCASTRGRDGVYGYTFGSGTRLTVV.

J is TRBJ2-7 and V is TRBV27; D call uncertain. CDR1 and CDR2 (germline): MNHEY, SMNVEV (reference sequence). Trimming took off 8 bases at V and 6 bases at J, with 20 bases between the two ends. The CDR3 totals 14 residues. The CDR3 protein is CASGRSSRSREQYF. CDR3 nucleotide sequence: TGTGCCAGCGGCCGGTCCTCCCGTTCGCGCGAGCAGTACTTC.